The clone carrying this TCR beta chain occurred a few times. No antigen is known for it. The data were obtained in a study of vaccination effects on CD4 cells after COVID-19. Study overall: Ahead of sequencing, the ViraFEST assay grew antigen-specific CD4+ T cells using viral peptide pools. Study observations and caveats: There was only 1 of 255 vaccine-induced clones in healthy vaccinees that cross-reacted with common cold coronaviruses. Convalescent patients were scarce in the study, and it lacked early post-infection timepoints.

Clones were sequenced by immunoSEQ multiplex PCR, and TCRdb holds only the in-frame ones, with some missing. The sample yields tens of thousands of clones, about 73% seen once. V dropped 6 bases and J dropped 6; count of bases not matched to a gene: 1. The CDR3 is made up of 13 amino acids. With approximately ten days of culture completed, CD4+ T cells were isolated. Both day 3 and day 7 saw half the medium replaced with IL-2 medium. The specimen comprised CD4+ T cells from PBMCs cultured without peptide, sampled before COVID-19 vaccination. The chain uses TRBV12-3 or TRBV12-4 and TRBJ1-5, with 11 bases that match TRBD1. The receptor was isolated from a human donor who received a COVID-19 vaccine. The DNA of the CDR3 is TGTGCCAGCAGGGACAGGGGGCCTCAGCCCCAGCATTTT. This encodes CASRDRGPQPQHF.